This TCR beta chain was identified during a study of shared clonotypes between healthy human individuals (dated by TCRdb to 2018 to 2021). For the study in its entirety: Three men and a couple of women, aged 18 to 49 years, made up the cohort. For each donor, CD4 naive and CD4 memory were each run on three plates, CD8 naive on two plates, and CD8 memory on one plate. To estimate repertoire size and how much clonotype sharing occurs between individuals, the study deeply sequenced the blood TCR repertoires of five healthy adults. To increase sequencing depth and limit assay-specific biases, different laboratories used diverse techniques to prepare libraries and sequence TCR repertoires. Between about 0.9 and 9 billion PBMCs per donor were obtained by leukapheresis.

The V and J ends are trimmed by 7 bases and 2 bases, leaving 9 bases between them. The cysteine opens and the phenylalanine closes a CDR3 of 12 amino acids. Just CDR3 DNA is preserved here, 36 bases in frame from base 1. CDR1 is given as WSHSY and CDR2 as SAAADI, both from the germline V gene. TCR CDR3 regions were amplified from genomic DNA by multiplex PCR using the deep immunoSEQ assay. For each cell subset, the extracted genomic DNA was distributed evenly across all wells of several immunoSEQ 96-well plates, and each plate served as one replicate. For sorted subsets, 150 to 200 ng genomic DNA, equal to 30,000 or so T cell genomes, was loaded into each replicate PCR. Purified libraries were measured with a Qubit 3.0 fluorometer, size-checked on a Bioanalyzer 2100, and measured again with the KAPA Library Quantification kit. A separate single-read 150-cycle Illumina NextSeq 550 flow cell was used to sequence each immunoSEQ 96-well plate. The original pipeline was this. Because the immunoSEQ output held only junctional sequences and lacked quality scores, the filtering could not match the filtering applied to full-length reads. Sequences were annotated with PyIR, a Python wrapper for IgBLAST v1.9, using IMGT germline references to assign V/J genes and CDR3. Reads were removed for weak V/J assignments (E-value above 1e-6), missing CDR3, stop codons, out-of-frame junctions, or ambiguous translated residues. V3J clonotypes were defined as sequences sharing the same inferred V gene, J gene, and CDR3 amino acid sequence. Percentage overlap between repertoires was computed as shared unique clonotypes divided by the size of the smaller repertoire. Richness of each repertoire was evaluated using RTK rarefaction, the Chao1 estimator, and Recon v2.1 estimates of unobserved clonotypes. Generation probabilities were computed with OLGA for all TCRbeta clonotypes obtained by the gDNA method from several donors. TCRdb carries this immuneACCESS record with in-frame sequences only. Its versions omit some clonotypes, under half of them owing to an unresolved V gene in the studies checked, with the rest unexplained. Clone size and V and J calls were adopted from that table, with D and trimming inferred from the DNA. Here the sample has over 2 million clones; roughly 94% occur a single time. The top ten clones comprise roughly 1% of the sample.

Results the study describes overall, beyond this receptor: Pairwise subsampling indicated that sequencing depth was expected to affect the degree of clonotype sharing among donors. Approximately 5% of naive CD4, 3.5% of naive CD8, around 2.3% of memory CD4, and around 0.42% of memory CD8 clonotypes were shared across four donors. Sampling was restricted to blood, and TCR repertoires in tissues likely differ from the TCR repertoires found in blood. Rarefaction of sorted-subset datasets indicated incomplete sequencing despite the large sequencing depth. Naive subsets generally had larger estimated clonotype richness than memory subsets did. Compared with non-shared clonotypes, clonotypes shared by all four sorted-subset donors had higher generation probabilities. Because the study included a small number of donors, the genetic and exposure-history diversity represented was limited.

CD8 naive samples were obtained by positive selection for CCR7 among CD45RO-negative cells, yielding a CD45RA+CCR7+ population from which TemRA cells were excluded. Donors were healthy HIV-negative adults with no recently reported acute infections or vaccinations. All donors were Caucasian adults living in Nashville, Tennessee, USA. Blood was collected by leukapheresis, and PBMCs were isolated by Ficoll-Histopaque density gradient centrifugation and then cryopreserved in liquid nitrogen vapor phase. Analytical flow cytometry was used to check the purity and quantity of each magnetically sorted T cell population. Genomic DNA was isolated from every sorted fraction and measured by UV absorbance on a Nanodrop 2000c. Concerning this clone itself: Its target antigen remains unknown. Per-base quality was not reported, and no clone a single base away is much larger than it.

Specimen: naive CD8+ T cells sorted from blood. The cell subset or site label for this specimen denotes: CD45RA+CCR7+. The source is a man between 18 and 29 years old in good health. The chain is made from TRBV10-2 and TRBJ2-7; TRBD2 is a possible D gene, resting on 6 matching bases. The CDR3: CASMEGTYEQYF. The DNA reads as follows: TGCGCCAGCATGGAGGGAACCTACGAGCAGTACTTC.